The next 26 T cell receptor beta chains were all read from a single sample in a study of blood T cell repertoires in COVID-19. The table came from immunoSEQ multiplex PCR; TCRdb's copy has only in-frame clones and leaves some out. The sample yields 30,000 or so clones, around 85% seen once. The sample comprised peripheral blood. These receptors were obtained from a woman older than 75 with COVID-19, enrolled during active disease.

Only one count was recorded for this clone. This chain uses TRBV3-1 (or the pseudogene TRBV3-2) with TRBJ1-1; D ambiguous. V lost 1 base, J lost 1 base, and 7 bases lay in between. There are 14 residues in the CDR3. The germline V gene encodes CDR1 LGHDT and CDR2 YNNKEL (reference sequence). CDR3 region: CASSQGPENTEAFF. The CDR3 nucleotides read TGTGCCAGCAGCCAAGGCCCAGAGAACACTGAAGCTTTCTTT.

The V and J genes are TRBV7-8 and TRBJ2-7, with D perhaps TRBD1 (6 bases). Trimming took off 5 bases at V and 0 bases at J, with 20 bases between the two ends. The CDR3 consists of 17 residues. CDR1 is SGHVS and CDR2 is FQNEAQ in the germline V gene. DNA for the CDR3: TGTGCCAGCAGCAGAAATTGGGGGCAGGGTAGCTCCTACGAGCAGTACTTC. Residues: CASSRNWGQGSSYEQYF. Looking up the rest from reference TRBV7-8 and TRBJ2-7 gives the full variable domain: GAGVSQSPRYKVAKRGQDVALRCDPISGHVSLFWYQQALGQGPEFLTYFQNEAQLDKSGLPSDRFFAERPEGSVSTLKIQRTQQEDSAVYLCASSRNWGQGSSYEQYFGPGTRLTVT.

This clone was seen a handful of times. The chain joins TRBV9 to TRBJ2-3, with D maybe TRBD1 (5 bases). Germline assignment: CDR1 SGDLS and CDR2 YYNGEE. The CDR3 has 14 amino acids. V was shortened by 2 bases and J by 4 bases, with 11 bases between the two germline ends. CDR3 nucleotides: TGTGCCAGCAGCGTGTCGCAAGGGGCAGATACGCAGTATTTT. This sequence encodes CASSVSQGADTQYF.

The chain combines TRBV5-8 with TRBJ1-2, with D unresolved. The V gene's germline CDR1 is SGHTS and CDR2 YDEGEE. V dropped 0 bases and J dropped 2 bases, with 8 bases sitting between them. The CDR3 length is 14 residues. For the CDR3, the DNA is TGTGCCAGCAGCTTGGGGCAGGTCAACTATGGCTACACCTTC. This encodes CASSLGQVNYGYTF.

This chain connects TRBV27 to TRBJ2-5, with TRBD1 matching 8 bases. V trimming: 5 bases; J trimming: 7 bases; junction bases outside the gene matches: 15. CDR3 length: 16 amino acids. The germline CDR1 and CDR2 sequences are MNHEY and SMNVEV (reference sequence). Written as DNA, the CDR3 is TGTGCCAGCAGTCCGAGACCAATCGGGACAGGTGGGACCCAGTACTTC. It specifies CASSPRPIGTGGTQYF.

Concerning this clone itself: Different DNA sequences within this sample yield the same CDR3. The chain carries TRBV3-1 (or the pseudogene TRBV3-2) and TRBJ2-3; the match to TRBD2 covers 8 bases. The V and J ends lost 1 base and 1 base, in that order; junction bases with no gene match: 1. This CDR3 region has 15 residues. Germline lookup yields CDR1 LGHDT and CDR2 YNNKEL (reference sequence). The CDR3 DNA is TGTGCCAGCAGCCAAGCGGGGGGGCGCACAGATACGCAGTATTTT. Residues: CASSQAGGRTDTQYF.

This sequence joins TRBV19 and TRBJ2-7, with D uncertain. This CDR3 has 13 residues. V lost 2 bases and J 7 bases, leaving 12 bases between the germline ends. Looked up from germline, CDR1 is LNHDA and CDR2 is SQIVND (reference sequence). CDR3 sequence: CASSIRRNGEQYF. DNA for the CDR3: TGTGCCAGTAGTATAAGGAGAAACGGGGAGCAGTACTTC. Combining the CDR3 with reference TRBV19 and TRBJ2-7 gives the whole variable domain DGGITQSPKYLFRKEGQNVTLSCEQNLNHDAMYWYRQDPGQGLRLIYYSQIVNDFQKGDIAEGYSVSREKKESFPLTVTSAQKNPTAFYLCASSIRRNGEQYFGPGTRLTVT.

The CDR3 bases are TGTGCCAGCAGCCCCCGGGCAGGGGGCCTTACAGATACGCAGTATTTT. The encoded protein is CASSPRAGGLTDTQYF. This chain connects TRBV5-5 to TRBJ2-3; TRBD1 aligns across 8 bases. CDR3 length: 16 residues. Trimming cost V 4 bases and J 3 bases; bases outside gene matches: 10. Germline V lookup: CDR1 SGHKS, CDR2 YYEKEE (reference sequence).

This clone has just one count. The CDR3 region has the DNA TGTGCCAGCAGCCCCCGGCGGGGAGGCGACACTGAAGCTTTCTTT. This gives the protein CASSPRRGGDTEAFF. This chain uses TRBV7-2 with TRBJ1-1; D ambiguous. This CDR3 region has 15 residues. Trimming stripped 5 bases from V and 3 bases from J, with 16 bases between. Germline lookup yields CDR1 SGHTA and CDR2 FQGNSA. The full variable domain, its missing parts supplied by reference TRBV7-2 and TRBJ1-1, is GAGVSQSPSNKVTEKGKDVELRCDPISGHTALYWYRQSLGQGLEFLIYFQGNSAPDKSGLPSDRFSAERTGGSVSTLTIQRTQQEDSAVYLCASSPRRGGDTEAFFGQGTRLTVV.

This chain uses TRBV6-5 with TRBJ1-1; D gene ambiguous. The CDR3 has 14 residues. From germline, CDR1 is MNHEY and CDR2 SVGAGI. Trimming took off 0 bases at V and 2 bases at J, with 7 bases between the two ends. CDR3 region: CASSYSGGNTEAFF. The CDR3, as DNA: TGTGCCAGCAGTTACTCCGGCGGAAACACTGAAGCTTTCTTT.

This clone was recorded once. This sequence joins TRBV27 and TRBJ2-7; D is unresolved. The CDR3 contains 13 residues. Germline-derived CDR1 and CDR2 are MNHEY and SMNVEV (reference sequence). V lost 5 bases, J lost 2 bases, and 10 bases lay in between. CDR3 DNA: TGTGCCAGCAGTCGACTCAAAGCCTACGAGCAGTACTTC. This gives the protein CASSRLKAYEQYF.

This rearrangement joins TRBV7-3 to TRBJ1-5; D remains unclear. The CDR3 extends over 13 amino acids. The V gene lost 3 bases and the J gene lost 8 bases, with 11 bases spanning the gap. The germline V gene has CDR1 SGHTA and CDR2 FQGTGA. CDR3 region: CASSFNLQEPQHF. The CDR3 coding sequence is TGTGCCAGCAGCTTTAACCTGCAGGAGCCCCAGCATTTT.

V is TRBV7-9 and J is TRBJ2-7; 8 nucleotides agree with TRBD1. CDR1 and CDR2 (germline): SEHNR, FQNEAQ (reference sequence). The junction had 9 bases not matched to a gene; V was cut back by 6 bases and J by 5 bases. CDR3 length: 14 amino acids. CDR3 in amino acids: CASSSDRGFNEQYF. CDR3 nucleotides: TGTGCCAGCAGTTCAGACAGGGGCTTTAACGAGCAGTACTTC.

The chain recombines TRBV10-3 with TRBJ1-1; no clear D. V lost 7 bases and J lost 1, with 10 bases in between. The CDR3 has 13 residues. Per germline, CDR1 ENHRY and CDR2 SYGVKD. CDR3 DNA: TGTGCCATCAAAGGACTGACGAACACTGAAGCTTTCTTT. It specifies CAIKGLTNTEAFF.

This sequence joins TRBV7-2 and TRBJ2-1; 14 bases fit TRBD2. V lost 5 bases to trimming and J lost 10 bases; unmatched junction nucleotides: 7. CDR1 SGHTA and CDR2 FQGNSA come from the germline V gene. The CDR3 totals 15 residues. Here the CDR3 reads CASSQGLAGVGEQFF. As DNA, the CDR3 is TGTGCCAGCAGCCAGGGACTAGCGGGGGTCGGCGAGCAGTTCTTC.

This chain links TRBV3-1 (or the pseudogene TRBV3-2) with TRBJ1-6; unclear D gene. The CDR3 is made up of 18 amino acids. Germline V gives CDR1 LGHDT, CDR2 YNNKEL (reference sequence). V was cut by 1 base and J by 0 bases, with 13 bases left in between. The CDR3 loop is CASSQGHSVSSYNSPLHF. The CDR3 DNA is TGTGCCAGCAGCCAAGGACACTCTGTTAGCTCCTATAATTCACCCCTCCACTTT.

This chain joins TRBV11-2 and TRBJ1-6; perhaps TRBD1 as D (5 bases). V lost 0 bases, J lost 8 bases, and 8 bases lay in between. CDR1 is SGHAT and CDR2 is FQNNGV in the germline V gene. This CDR3 is 14 amino acids long. CDR3 sequence: CASSLDRGDSPLHF. In DNA form, the CDR3 reads TGTGCCAGCAGCTTAGATCGGGGGGATTCACCCCTCCACTTT.

The J gene is TRBJ1-5, the V gene TRBV20-1; D is perhaps TRBD1 (6 bases). Germline lookup yields CDR1 DFQATT and CDR2 SNEGSKA (reference sequence). Trimming removed 3 bases at V and 0 bases at J, with 21 bases between. The CDR3 runs to 18 residues. CDR3 loop: CSASPRGVRGYSNQPQHF. Written as DNA, the CDR3 is TGCAGTGCTAGTCCCCGAGGGGTCAGGGGCTATAGCAATCAGCCCCAGCATTTT.

J is TRBJ2-7 and V is TRBV6-6; D is unclear. In germline, CDR1 is MNHNY, CDR2 SVGAGI (reference sequence). The CDR3 runs 12 residues. V shed 4 bases and J shed 1 base, with 5 bases lying between them. The CDR3 is CASSSRSYEQYF. DNA for the CDR3: TGTGCCAGCAGTTCGCGGTCCTACGAGCAGTACTTC.

V and J are TRBV5-1 and TRBJ2-5, with 11 bases aligning to TRBD2. Germline V lookup: CDR1 SGHRS, CDR2 YFSETQ. This CDR3 contains 16 residues. Trimming removed 3 bases from V and 5 bases from J; junction bases left unmatched: 9. The CDR3 sequence: CASSSNSGGAGETQYF. CDR3 sequence (DNA): TGCGCCAGCAGCTCAAATAGCGGGGGGGCCGGGGAGACCCAGTACTTC.

This clone came up a few times. The CDR3 bases are TGCGCCAGCAGCCAAATCCCATCCTACGAGCAGTACTTC. This codes for CASSQIPSYEQYF. The J gene is TRBJ2-7, the V gene TRBV4-1; no firm D call. The germline V gene has CDR1 MGHRA and CDR2 YSYEKL. The CDR3 spans 13 residues. V dropped 2 bases and J dropped 1 base, with 6 bases sitting between them.

V is TRBV4-2 and J is TRBJ1-1; D is uncertain. Deletions cut 2 bases from V and 6 bases from J, with 10 bases between. This CDR3 has 13 residues. In germline, CDR1 is LGHNA, CDR2 YNFKEQ. For the CDR3, the DNA is TGTGCCAGCAGCCAACTGGCGGGCCCTGAAGCTTTCTTT. Protein product: CASSQLAGPEAFF.

This clone was recorded once. CDR3 nucleotide sequence: TGCGCCAGCAGCTTGGGTCGGGACAGGGTGTCGGCCGGAAATCAGCCCCAGCATTTT. It yields the protein CASSLGRDRVSAGNQPQHF. The chain carries TRBV5-1 and TRBJ1-5, with 9 nucleotides matching TRBD1. V lost 0 bases and J lost 4; bases outside the gene matches: 14. CDR1 and CDR2 (germline): SGHRS, YFSETQ. The CDR3 extends over 19 amino acids.

The V and J genes are TRBV15 and TRBJ1-2; D is possibly TRBD1 (6 bases). Germline V gives CDR1 LNHNV, CDR2 YYDKDF (reference sequence). Trimming took off 0 bases at V and 8 bases at J, with 16 bases between the two ends. This CDR3 contains 15 residues. The CDR3 here is CATSRDVQGGGGYTF. DNA for the CDR3: TGTGCCACCAGCAGAGACGTACAGGGTGGAGGAGGCTACACCTTC.

The V and J genes are TRBV7-8 and TRBJ2-7; D may be TRBD1 (6 bases). With 1 base removed from V and 2 bases from J, the gap between germline ends came to 12 bases. This CDR3 region has 15 residues. The germline gives CDR1 SGHVS, CDR2 FQNEAQ. This CDR3 is CASSLVMDSPYEQYF. CDR3 nucleotide sequence: TGTGCCAGCAGCTTAGTCATGGACAGTCCCTACGAGCAGTACTTC. Together with reference TRBV7-8 and TRBJ2-7, the CDR3 gives the full variable domain: GAGVSQSPRYKVAKRGQDVALRCDPISGHVSLFWYQQALGQGPEFLTYFQNEAQLDKSGLPSDRFFAERPEGSVSTLKIQRTQQEDSAVYLCASSLVMDSPYEQYFGPGTRLTVT.

The CDR3 DNA reads TGTGCCAGCTCACCAAGCGGGGGGCTGACTGAAGCTTTCTTT. Its translation: CASSPSGGLTEAFF. V is TRBV18 and J is TRBJ1-1, with a tentative D call TRBD1 (6 bases). V was cut by 2 bases and J by 5 bases, with 12 bases left in between. The CDR3 spans 14 residues. Germline loops: CDR1 KGHSH, CDR2 LQKENI.